These 7 T cell receptor beta chains originate from one sample sequenced in a study of T cells in Graves' hyperthyroidism and ophthalmopathy (dated by TCRdb to the late 2010s). The library was prepared using multiplex PCR. For sequencing, an Illumina HiSeq 2000 was employed. The TCR beta CDR3 regions were amplified from the RNA transcripts. The first round of RT-PCR for the TCR CDR3 was performed with the HTBI primer set and the Qiagen OneStep RT-PCR kit. The public reads were reprocessed in TCRdb via fastp at Q25 and MiXCR, keeping in-frame beta chains. Entries are consolidated by CDR3 protein sequence, retaining the most common genes and DNA. A total of 350,000 to 500,000 distinct CDR3 sequences appear in this sample, roughly 15% of them only once. About 5% of the sample is held by the ten biggest clonotypes. Sequencing was done on a sample of blood. Receptor source: a woman younger than 30 with Graves' hyperthyroidism.

This clonotype was detected only a few times. This chain joins TRBV5-1 and TRBJ2-7, with 8 bases identical to TRBD2. The CDR3 loop spans 16 amino acids. Germline CDR1 reads SGHRS; CDR2 reads YFSETQ. Trimming cost V 5 bases and J 0 bases; bases outside gene matches: 10. CDR3: CASRPTTSGRSYEQYF. The DNA of the CDR3 is TGCGCCAGCAGACCCACTACTAGCGGCCGCTCCTACGAGCAGTACTTC.

In nucleotides, the CDR3 is TGTGCCAGCAGTTTTCCAGGGGTCGGAAACACCATATATTTT. Protein: CASSFPGVGNTIYF. The rearrangement uses TRBV28 and TRBJ1-3; maybe TRBD1 (6 bases). V was cut by 3 bases and J by 4 bases, with 10 bases left in between. Per germline, CDR1 MDHEN and CDR2 SYDVKM. There are 14 residues in the CDR3.

This clonotype was picked up many times. This rearrangement joins TRBV10-3 to TRBJ1-1; D is unclear. The germline CDR1 and CDR2 sequences are ENHRY and SYGVKD. The ends were cut back, 5 bases at V and 2 bases at J, with 3 bases in the middle. The CDR3 is 11 amino acids. CDR3 in amino acids: CAISHNTEAFF. The CDR3 DNA follows: TGTGCCATCAGTCACAACACTGAAGCTTTCTTT.

This clonotype was observed at least ten times. The CDR3 DNA reads as TGCAGCGTTCGCACAGGATCCCCCTACGAGCAGTACTTC. Protein: CSVRTGSPYEQYF. The chain recombines TRBV29-1 with TRBJ2-7; weak D call: TRBD1 (5 bases). CDR1 SQVTM and CDR2 ANQGSEA come from the germline V gene. V dropped 5 bases and J dropped 2 bases, with 13 bases sitting between them. The CDR3 has 13 residues.

This clonotype was seen a handful of times. The chain has TRBV30 and TRBJ2-5, with unresolved D. The germline V gene encodes CDR1 GTSNPN and CDR2 SVGIG (reference sequence). The CDR3 loop spans 13 amino acids. The ends were cut back, 2 bases at V and 5 bases at J, with 12 bases in the middle. The CDR3 DNA is TGTGCCTGGAGTCCCCAGACGAGGGAGACCCAGTACTTC. Residues: CAWSPQTRETQYF.

This clonotype was recorded many times. The chain employs TRBV5-5 and TRBJ2-7, with D possibly being TRBD1 (5 bases). Germline CDR1 reads SGHKS; CDR2 reads YYEKEE (reference sequence). V lost 4 bases, J lost 6 bases, and 20 bases lay in between. There are 15 residues in the CDR3. The DNA for the CDR3 is TGTGCCAGCAGCAAGGGGCCAGAAGGCTCCAGCGAGCAGTACTTC. Its translation: CASSKGPEGSSEQYF. Full variable domain (outside the CDR3, taken from reference TRBV5-5 and TRBJ2-7): DAGVTQSPTHLIKTRGQQVTLRCSPISGHKSVSWYQQVLGQGPQFIFQYYEKEERGRGNFPDRFSARQFPNYSSELNVNALLLGDSALYLCASSKGPEGSSEQYFGPGTRLTVT.

This clonotype turned up a few times. The chain has TRBV29-1 and TRBJ1-1; D not resolved. Trimming removed 1 base from V and 1 base from J, with 10 bases in between. The V gene's germline CDR1 is SQVTM and CDR2 ANQGSEA. The CDR3 totals 14 residues. CDR3 nucleotides: TGCAGCGTTGAAGGCAGGATACAGAACACTGAAGCTTTCTTT. Its protein is CSVEGRIQNTEAFF.